This T cell receptor (beta chain) emerged from a study of shared T cell receptors in the human thymus. Germline trimming cut 3 bases from V and 4 bases from J; bases unmatched to any gene: 6. CDR3 size: 15 residues. Per the germline V gene, CDR1 is SEHNR and CDR2 is FQNEAQ (reference sequence). The assay was immunoSEQ multiplex PCR, and TCRdb's table has in-frame clones only and misses some. The repertoire holds about 660,000 clones, with around 89% as singletons. About this clone: Other DNA sequences in the same sample also yield this CDR3.

This same sample was also taken into another study, of human thymus T cells. This second report adds: The source of the thymus tissue was resections taken during corrective heart surgery. Across thymic and blood repertoires, the usage of V and J genes appeared to be biased. There were highly overlapping thymic repertoires among unrelated individuals, as related research reported.

The specimen sequenced was thymocytes. The chain has TRBV7-9 and TRBJ2-1; 7 nucleotides agree with TRBD2. This TCR derives from a boy in the first two years of life with a congenital heart defect. Written as DNA, the CDR3 is TGTGCCAGCAGCTTGCCTAGCGGTACTTACAATGAGCAGTTCTTC. Its translation is CASSLPSGTYNEQFF.